The clone carrying this T cell receptor (beta chain) has only a few counts. Its antigen is not known. The sample belongs to a study of radiation and T cells in renal cell carcinoma. Study-wide findings and caveats: From baseline, blood top tumor clonotypes peaked at 2 weeks post-radiation.

Indicated time point: baseline pretreatment blood. Treatment in this sample: 15 Gy SBRT to primary tumor, nephrectomy 4 weeks later. Clear cell pathology was present in this patient's renal cell carcinoma. Assay used: immunoSEQ multiplex PCR; TCRdb lists only in-frame clones, some missing. The sample has about 140,000 clones, 70% to 90% seen once. The germline V gene encodes CDR1 SGHAT and CDR2 FQNNGV. This CDR3 is built from 15 residues. The V gene lost 2 bases and the J gene lost 7 bases, with 12 bases spanning the gap. The V call is TRBV11-2, the J call TRBJ1-6, with a possible D match to TRBD1 (5 bases). The specimen comprised blood, sampled from a patient whose treatment included radiotherapy and nephrectomy. This clonotype was obtained from a woman in her fifties or sixties with renal cell carcinoma. The CDR3 here is CASSLYTGGNSPLHF. In nucleotides, the CDR3 is TGTGCCAGCAGCTTATATACCGGGGGAAATTCACCCCTCCACTTT.